This TCR beta chain was obtained from a study of blood T cell dynamics during melanoma immunotherapy. Study context: Standard first-line treatment here was pembrolizumab or nivolumab plus ipilimumab in metastatic melanoma. Findings and limits, study-wide: The study could not tell melanoma-specific clones from general immune activation.

This CDR3 region has 13 residues. Looked up from germline, CDR1 is SGHDT and CDR2 is YYEEEE. V lost 2 bases, J lost 0 bases, and 6 bases lay in between. DNA loading was fixed at about 380 ng for all bulk PBMC samples. The protocol was immunoSEQ multiplex PCR, while the TCRdb copy is restricted to in-frame clones and leaves out a portion. Found here are some 6,000 clones, 80% to 85% of them singletons; the top ten hold 9% to 12%. With respect to this clone: Its antigen is still unknown.

Time point here: week 3, after first cycle of checkpoint inhibitor. Samples come from before therapy and from week 3 after the first blockade cycle. The source is a human donor with melanoma. The sample consisted of blood, taken from a patient treated with checkpoint blockade. The chain carries TRBV5-6 and TRBJ2-7; D gene ambiguous. The CDR3 coding sequence is TGTGCCAGCAGCTTTGGGGACTCCTACGAGCAGTACTTC. The encoded protein is CASSFGDSYEQYF.